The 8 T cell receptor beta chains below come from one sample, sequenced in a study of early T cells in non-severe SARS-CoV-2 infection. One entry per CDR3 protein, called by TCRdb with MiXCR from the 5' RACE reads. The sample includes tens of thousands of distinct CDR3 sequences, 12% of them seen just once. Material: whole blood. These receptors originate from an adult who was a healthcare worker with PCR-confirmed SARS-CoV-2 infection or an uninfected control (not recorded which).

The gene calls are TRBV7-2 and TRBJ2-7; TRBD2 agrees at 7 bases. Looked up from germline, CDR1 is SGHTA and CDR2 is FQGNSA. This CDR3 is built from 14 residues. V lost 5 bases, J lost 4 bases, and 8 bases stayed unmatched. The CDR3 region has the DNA TGTGCCAGCAGCCGCTCCGGGGGGAATTACGAGCAGTACTTC. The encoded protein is CASSRSGGNYEQYF. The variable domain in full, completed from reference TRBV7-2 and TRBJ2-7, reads GAGVSQSPSNKVTEKGKDVELRCDPISGHTALYWYRQSLGQGLEFLIYFQGNSAPDKSGLPSDRFSAERTGGSVSTLTIQRTQQEDSAVYLCASSRSGGNYEQYFGPGTRLTVT.

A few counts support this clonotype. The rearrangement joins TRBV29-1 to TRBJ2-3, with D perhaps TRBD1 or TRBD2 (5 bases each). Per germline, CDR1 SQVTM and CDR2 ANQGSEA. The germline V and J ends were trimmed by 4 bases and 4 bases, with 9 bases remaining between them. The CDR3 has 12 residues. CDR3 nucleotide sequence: TGCAGCGTTGTCCCGGGGCCAGATACGCAGTATTTT. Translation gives CSVVPGPDTQYF.

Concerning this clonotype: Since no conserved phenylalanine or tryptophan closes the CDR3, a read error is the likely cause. Written as DNA, the CDR3 is TGTGCCAGCAGCTCGGACAGGGCCGAGCAGTACATC. Translated, it gives CASSSDRAEQYI. The rearrangement uses TRBV12-3 or TRBV12-4 and TRBJ2-7; 8 positions agree with TRBD1. The CDR3 loop spans 12 amino acids. V shed 6 bases, J shed 6 bases, and the junction held 4 bases outside the gene matches.

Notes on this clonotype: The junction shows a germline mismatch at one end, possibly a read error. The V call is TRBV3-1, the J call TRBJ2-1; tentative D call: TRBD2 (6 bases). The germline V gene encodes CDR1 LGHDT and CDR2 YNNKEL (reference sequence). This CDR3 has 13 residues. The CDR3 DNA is TGTGCCAGCAGCCAAGGGGGGACTCCTCGGCCCATCTTC. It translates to CASSQGGTPRPIF.

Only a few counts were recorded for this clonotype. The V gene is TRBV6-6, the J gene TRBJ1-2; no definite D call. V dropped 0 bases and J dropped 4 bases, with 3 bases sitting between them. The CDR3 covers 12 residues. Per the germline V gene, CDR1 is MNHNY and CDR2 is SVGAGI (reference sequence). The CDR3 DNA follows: TGTGCCAGCAGTTACTCCCGCTATGGCTACACCTTC. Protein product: CASSYSRYGYTF.

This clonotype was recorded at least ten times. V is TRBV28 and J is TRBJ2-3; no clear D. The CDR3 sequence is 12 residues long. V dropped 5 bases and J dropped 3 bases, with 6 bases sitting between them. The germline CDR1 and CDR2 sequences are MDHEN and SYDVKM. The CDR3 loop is CASSTVTDTQYF. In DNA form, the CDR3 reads TGTGCCAGCAGTACAGTGACAGATACGCAGTATTTT.

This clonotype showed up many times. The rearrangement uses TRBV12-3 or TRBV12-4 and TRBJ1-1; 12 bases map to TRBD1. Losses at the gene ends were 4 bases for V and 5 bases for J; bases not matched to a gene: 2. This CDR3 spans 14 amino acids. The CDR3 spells CASSWGQGATEAFF. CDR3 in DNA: TGTGCCAGCAGTTGGGGACAGGGGGCAACTGAAGCTTTCTTT.

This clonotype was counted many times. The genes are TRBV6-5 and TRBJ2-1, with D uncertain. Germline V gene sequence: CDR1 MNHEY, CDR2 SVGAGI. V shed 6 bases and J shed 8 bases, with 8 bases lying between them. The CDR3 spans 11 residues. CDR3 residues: CASRDGHEQFF. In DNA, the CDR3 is TGTGCCAGCAGGGACGGACATGAGCAGTTCTTC.